A selection of T cell receptor beta chains follows, all from one sample in a study of T-cell memory formation after mild COVID-19. TCRdb reprocessed the 5' RACE reads via MiXCR and lists one record per CDR3 protein. Found here are approximately 350,000 distinct CDR3 sequences, 25% to 30% of them singletons; the top ten hold about 13%. Sequencing was performed on PBMCs or a T cell subset sorted from them (not recorded which). The source is an adult woman who had mild COVID-19 (a few samples of this study predate the infection). Cell type and time point are not known. Each CDR3 is given with its conserved first and last residue. The order of the fields is J gene, clone size, V gene, CDR3 protein. Where a row states a size, it is once, few, many or the class of an expanded clone; other rows omit it.

j_call: TRBJ2-3; clone_size: -; v_call: TRBV9; cdr3_aa: CASSGRTGWTDTQYF
j_call: TRBJ2-1; clone_size: -; v_call: TRBV5-1; cdr3_aa: CASSLAGTNNEQFF
j_call: TRBJ2-3; clone_size: -; v_call: TRBV9; cdr3_aa: CASSVVRADTQYF
j_call: TRBJ2-5; clone_size: -; v_call: TRBV27; cdr3_aa: CASSWDRGQETQYF
j_call: TRBJ2-7; clone_size: few; v_call: TRBV5-1; cdr3_aa: CASSLVLSTSYEQYF
j_call: TRBJ2-7; clone_size: few; v_call: TRBV12-3/TRBV12-4; cdr3_aa: CASSIFLRGLALSPTYEQYF
j_call: TRBJ1-2; clone_size: few; v_call: TRBV29-1; cdr3_aa: CSVRDHGYTF
j_call: TRBJ1-1; clone_size: -; v_call: TRBV19; cdr3_aa: CASSMSGGNTEAFF
j_call: TRBJ2-2; clone_size: few; v_call: TRBV4-1; cdr3_aa: CASSQEGVFGNTGELFF
j_call: TRBJ2-7; clone_size: -; v_call: TRBV9; cdr3_aa: CASSVEDRGGEQYF
j_call: TRBJ2-7; clone_size: few; v_call: TRBV5-5; cdr3_aa: CASSRIFAQRDRPGEQYF
j_call: TRBJ2-1; clone_size: few; v_call: TRBV20-1; cdr3_aa: CSARATHEQFF
j_call: TRBJ2-3; clone_size: -; v_call: TRBV29-1; cdr3_aa: CSVAPGQGMSDTQYF
j_call: TRBJ2-3; clone_size: few; v_call: TRBV5-1; cdr3_aa: CASSLGPAGTSTDTQYF
j_call: TRBJ2-7; clone_size: few; v_call: TRBV5-6; cdr3_aa: CASSSTGTGGGEQYF
j_call: TRBJ2-3; clone_size: -; v_call: TRBV12-3/TRBV12-4; cdr3_aa: CASRAGGSTDTQYF
j_call: TRBJ2-7; clone_size: -; v_call: TRBV7-9; cdr3_aa: CASSRDGGPGYEQYF
j_call: TRBJ2-7; clone_size: -; v_call: TRBV27; cdr3_aa: CATGTGYGEQYF
j_call: TRBJ2-5; clone_size: -; v_call: TRBV7-8; cdr3_aa: CASTRTSGLETQYF
j_call: TRBJ2-2; clone_size: -; v_call: TRBV9; cdr3_aa: CASSVGSGGTPLTGELFF
j_call: TRBJ2-7; clone_size: -; v_call: TRBV18; cdr3_aa: CASSPPWRGSYEQYF
j_call: TRBJ1-4; clone_size: few; v_call: TRBV27; cdr3_aa: CASSSGLTWEKLFF
j_call: TRBJ2-5; clone_size: few; v_call: TRBV7-8; cdr3_aa: CASSPPYGLQETQYF
j_call: TRBJ1-1; clone_size: -; v_call: TRBV18; cdr3_aa: CASSPEGQGADTEAFF
j_call: TRBJ2-3; clone_size: -; v_call: TRBV4-1; cdr3_aa: CASSQDDSRPWADTQYF
j_call: TRBJ2-5; clone_size: -; v_call: TRBV27; cdr3_aa: CASSWEGREETQYF
j_call: TRBJ1-1; clone_size: few; v_call: TRBV4-1; cdr3_aa: CASSQERRTYMNTEAFF
j_call: TRBJ2-1; clone_size: -; v_call: TRBV18; cdr3_aa: CASSPGVAVSHEQFF
j_call: TRBJ1-2; clone_size: -; v_call: TRBV20-1; cdr3_aa: CSAREHSNYGYTF
j_call: TRBJ2-2; clone_size: -; v_call: TRBV10-3; cdr3_aa: CATSTSNTGELFF
j_call: TRBJ1-1; clone_size: -; v_call: TRBV2; cdr3_aa: CASGRGQMNTEAFF
j_call: TRBJ2-7; clone_size: -; v_call: TRBV29-1; cdr3_aa: CSVAGSSYEQYF
j_call: TRBJ1-1; clone_size: few; v_call: TRBV7-9; cdr3_aa: CASSRGTDMNTEAFF
j_call: TRBJ2-1; clone_size: few; v_call: TRBV5-1; cdr3_aa: CASSAYRDRDIRSYNEQFF
j_call: TRBJ2-4; clone_size: -; v_call: TRBV4-1; cdr3_aa: CASSQGTPSGIQYF
j_call: TRBJ2-4; clone_size: few; v_call: TRBV7-8; cdr3_aa: CASSLVGGLAGNIQYF
j_call: TRBJ1-6; clone_size: -; v_call: TRBV7-9; cdr3_aa: CASSHPLDRGESPLHF
j_call: TRBJ2-3; clone_size: few; v_call: TRBV12-3/TRBV12-4; cdr3_aa: CASSLGGQYAPDTQYF
j_call: TRBJ2-5; clone_size: -; v_call: TRBV2; cdr3_aa: CASAYQETQYF
j_call: TRBJ2-4; clone_size: few; v_call: TRBV12-3/TRBV12-4; cdr3_aa: CASSSLGRGTLGLYIQYF
j_call: TRBJ1-2; clone_size: few; v_call: TRBV5-5; cdr3_aa: CASSLRMYNYGYTF
j_call: TRBJ2-7; clone_size: -; v_call: TRBV27; cdr3_aa: CASSFRSGRFNEQYF
j_call: TRBJ2-2; clone_size: once; v_call: TRBV5-1; cdr3_aa: CASSLLAGVTAGELFF
j_call: TRBJ2-7; clone_size: few; v_call: TRBV7-7; cdr3_aa: CASSFSREGEQYF
j_call: TRBJ1-2; clone_size: -; v_call: TRBV5-4; cdr3_aa: CASSDRDYGYTF
j_call: TRBJ2-7; clone_size: few; v_call: TRBV7-2; cdr3_aa: CASASLTGLAYEQYF
j_call: TRBJ2-7; clone_size: -; v_call: TRBV9; cdr3_aa: CASSVESVGYEQYF
j_call: TRBJ2-7; clone_size: -; v_call: TRBV29-1; cdr3_aa: CSVEFRGTYEQYF
j_call: TRBJ1-3; clone_size: few; v_call: TRBV6-5; cdr3_aa: CASSTGGLYF
j_call: TRBJ2-1; clone_size: few; v_call: TRBV6-1; cdr3_aa: CASSEGDTGTFLGDEQFF
j_call: TRBJ2-1; clone_size: -; v_call: TRBV12-3/TRBV12-4; cdr3_aa: CACLAVAGGHTNEQFF
j_call: TRBJ2-6; clone_size: few; v_call: TRBV5-5; cdr3_aa: CASSFAGGSSGANVLTF
j_call: TRBJ1-4; clone_size: -; v_call: TRBV20-1; cdr3_aa: CSARASHGVRSEKLFF
j_call: TRBJ1-5; clone_size: few; v_call: TRBV6-1; cdr3_aa: CASSEAVRGPNQPQHF
j_call: TRBJ1-2; clone_size: once; v_call: TRBV2; cdr3_aa: CASQAGRAF
j_call: TRBJ1-3; clone_size: -; v_call: TRBV5-4; cdr3_aa: CASSSRGSGNTIYF
j_call: TRBJ2-7; clone_size: few; v_call: TRBV20-1; cdr3_aa: CSAELATYEQYF
j_call: TRBJ1-1; clone_size: -; v_call: TRBV7-6; cdr3_aa: CASSSLGTGSDTEAFF
j_call: TRBJ1-1; clone_size: few; v_call: TRBV6-6; cdr3_aa: CASSFGQLEAFF
j_call: TRBJ1-2; clone_size: -; v_call: TRBV4-2; cdr3_aa: CASSPPDPSSTF